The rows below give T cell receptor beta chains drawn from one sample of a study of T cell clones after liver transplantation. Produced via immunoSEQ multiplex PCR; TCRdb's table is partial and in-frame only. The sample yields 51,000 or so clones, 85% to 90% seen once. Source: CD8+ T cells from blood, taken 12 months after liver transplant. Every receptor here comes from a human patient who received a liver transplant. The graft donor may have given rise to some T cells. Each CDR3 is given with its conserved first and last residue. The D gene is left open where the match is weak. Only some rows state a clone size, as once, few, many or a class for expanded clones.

TGTGCCAGCAGCCTACCTCGGGGGTCAGGCACAGATACGCAGTATTTT CASSLPRGSGTDTQYF - TRBV7-9 - TRBJ2-3
TGTGCCAGCAGCTTAGAAATAGCGGGAGGGCCTGAAGGCACAGATACGCAGTATTTT CASSLEIAGGPEGTDTQYF TRBD2 TRBV7-9 - TRBJ2-3
TGTGCCAGCAGTCCCCGTCGTGTGTACAATGAGCAGTTCTTC CASSPRRVYNEQFF - TRBV27 - TRBJ2-1
TGTGCCAGCAGTTACGACTATAACAATGAGCAGTTCTTC CASSYDYNNEQFF - TRBV6-6 once TRBJ2-1
TGCAGCGTTCTAGCGGGTGGTGGCAATGAGCAGTTCTTC CSVLAGGGNEQFF TRBD2 TRBV29-1 once TRBJ2-1
TGTGCCAGTAGTAAAAGGCAGCTCTCCTACAATGAGCAGTTCTTC CASSKRQLSYNEQFF - TRBV19 - TRBJ2-1
TGTGCCAGCAGCTTGGGGGGCCCCTATGGCTACACCTTC CASSLGGPYGYTF - TRBV7-9 few TRBJ1-2
TGCAGCTCCCTGCTAAGCTCTGGAAACACCATATATTTT CSSLLSSGNTIYF - TRBV29-1 once TRBJ1-3
TGCGCCAGCAGCTTGGAAGGGGGTGGCACTGAAGCTTTCTTT CASSLEGGGTEAFF - TRBV5-1 - TRBJ1-1
TGTGCCAGCAGTCTTTTAGGGGAGTCACTCCTTACCCAGGGGTCCTACAATGAGCAGTTCTTC CASSLLGESLLTQGSYNEQFF - TRBV7-3 - TRBJ2-1
TGTGCCAGCAGCGCGGGACTAGCGGGAGGAGAGCAGTACTTC CASSAGLAGGEQYF TRBD2 TRBV5-4 - TRBJ2-7
TGTGCCAGCAGCGGTACCGGGGAGCTGTTTTTT CASSGTGELFF - TRBV7-2 - TRBJ2-2
TGTGCCTGGAGTCATGGCCCACCTGGCGGCTACACCTTC CAWSHGPPGGYTF - TRBV30 - TRBJ1-2
TGTGCCAGCAGCGTAACCCTCGGGGCTAGCGGGAGAGAGACCCAGTACTTC CASSVTLGASGRETQYF TRBD2 TRBV9 - TRBJ2-5
TGTGCCAGCAGTTACTCGACCGGACCCGGGGAGCTGTTTTTT CASSYSTGPGELFF - TRBV6-5 - TRBJ2-2
TGTGCCAGTAGTATAGTAGCCGGGACAGTCTATGGCTACACCTTC CASSIVAGTVYGYTF TRBD1 TRBV19 - TRBJ1-2
TGTGCCAGCAGCTTCGAAGGGCCAGGGGAGACCCAGTACTTC CASSFEGPGETQYF - TRBV7-7 - TRBJ2-5
TGTGCCTGGAGGCCGGGACAGGGAACGGGCGGCTACACCTTC CAWRPGQGTGGYTF TRBD1 TRBV30 - TRBJ1-2
TGTGCCAGCTCAATGGAGGACAGAGTTTACTCCTACGAGCAGTACTTC CASSMEDRVYSYEQYF - TRBV18 - TRBJ2-7
TGTGCCAGCAGCTTAGATTCGGACAGCTCCTGGACCACAGATACGCAGTATTTT CASSLDSDSSWTTDTQYF - TRBV7-6 - TRBJ2-3
TGTGCCAGCAGCTCGGGTGAGCAGTTCTTC CASSSGEQFF - TRBV7-8 - TRBJ2-1
TGTGCCAGTAGTACCGAAAACAGGGCAGGTCAGCCCCAGCATTTT CASSTENRAGQPQHF - TRBV19 - TRBJ1-5
TGTGCCAGCAGTTCCACGACAAGGGTGTGGAATGAGCAGTTCTTC CASSSTTRVWNEQFF - TRBV27 - TRBJ2-1